This TCR beta chain is from a study of CD8+ T cells in alopecia areata. J was trimmed by 0 bases and V by 3 bases; bases with no gene match: 3. Germline-derived CDR1 and CDR2 are NSHNY and SYGAGN. The CDR3 loop spans 14 amino acids. It was cDNA, reverse transcribed from extracted RNA, that served as the sequencing template. Assay: immunoSEQ multiplex PCR; the TCRdb copy retains only in-frame clones and omits some. The sample includes over 100,000 clones, none of them occurring once. This clone was observed a handful of times. Gene names denote mouse genes. The read ends 4 residues shy of where the CDR3 ends; the end is completed using the germline J gene.

The receptor comes from a C3H/HeJ mouse with alopecia areata. The mouse strain carries the MHC haplotype H2-k. The source material was lesional skin. The chain has TRBV13-1 and TRBJ2-7, with TRBD1 matching 7 bases. Partial CDR3 DNA: TGTGCCAGCAGTGTAGCAGGGGGCTCCTAT. Protein sequence: CASSVAGGSY. The entire CDR3 sequence reads CASSVAGGSYEQYF.